This T cell receptor (beta chain) was recovered during a study of blood T cells in healthy people across ages. General study findings and limits: Changes seen in expanded clonotypes were possibly confounded by donor CMV status left unknown. As naive T cell percentage varied, TCR beta diversity correlated strongly with it.

Using a J-beta primer mix together with a sample-barcoded 5' primer, a second PCR was run for about 6 to 12 cycles. A single record per CDR3 protein comes from TCRdb applying MiXCR to the 5' RACE reads. Of about 930,000 distinct CDR3 sequences listed, about 29% are singletons. At least ten counts were recorded for this clonotype. The antigen is undetermined. Germline CDR1 reads SNHLY; CDR2 reads FYNNEI. The CDR3 consists of 13 residues. J was trimmed by 2 bases and V by 7 bases; bases with no gene match: 3. This sample was also put to use in a study of T cells of mothers and their children. That report adds: The authors used all extracted RNA for cDNA synthesis, at about 1.6 ug per 15 ul. Sample barcodes plus 2-4 random nucleotides came from the M1S primer.

The clonotype comes from a woman aged 35 to 49 in good health. Sequencing was performed on blood. The chain carries TRBV2 and TRBJ2-7, with 9 positions matching TRBD1. The CDR3: CASKWDRAYEQYF. The CDR3 bases are TGTGCCAGCAAATGGGACAGGGCCTACGAGCAGTACTTC.